Sequencing of this TCR beta chain was carried out in a study of post-analysis software for immune sequencing data. General study points: Roughly five TRBV segments appeared more often in patients than in controls, and TRBV5-6, TRBV5-1 and TRBV20-1 were among these. Significantly decreased normalized Chao1 diversity was recorded for multiple sclerosis patients relative to controls. By F measure, strong co-clustering occurred among samples prepared in the same batch.

Looked up from germline, CDR1 is ENHRY and CDR2 is SYGVKD. Trimming pared 7 bases from V and 2 bases from J, leaving 14 bases between. This CDR3 has 14 residues. This clonotype showed up many times. Its antigen is as yet unknown. Carried by the TCR beta cDNA libraries were unique molecular identifiers. From roughly 1 to 10 million T cells, 500,000 or so cDNA molecules were obtained. From the PCR reads, TCRdb called clonotypes with MiXCR, one entry per CDR3 protein. The table has roughly 180,000 distinct CDR3 sequences, approximately 28% seen once. This clonotype originated in a girl aged 10 to 17 with multiple sclerosis. V gene TRBV10-3 combines with J gene TRBJ2-5, with D perhaps matching TRBD2 (6 bases). The sample taken for sequencing was blood. In DNA, the CDR3 is TGTGCCATCAATTCGGGCGGGATGCAAGAGACCCAGTACTTC. This sequence encodes CAINSGGMQETQYF.